The subject of this entry is one TCR beta chain. A junction end diverges from the germline sequence, so it may reflect a read error. The protocol was immunoSEQ multiplex PCR, while the TCRdb copy is restricted to in-frame clones and leaves out a portion. The table lists about 11,000 clones, 75% to 90% of them singletons, with 4.5% to 7% in the top ten. Per germline, CDR1 MNHGY and CDR2 SAAAGT. The CDR3 runs 16 residues. This entry comes from a study of preoperative IRX-2 immunotherapy in early breast cancer. Treatment described: preoperative locoregional IRX-2 cytokine immunotherapy. This phase Ib study tested locoregional IRX-2 cytokine immunotherapy given before surgery.

V usage is TRBV6-8 and J usage is TRBJ2-2, with 7 bases that match TRBD1. The receptor was derived from a human donor with breast cancer. Sequences were derived from lymph node tissue, sampled before IRX-2 immunotherapy. The CDR3 loop is CASTSTGTANTGELFF. CDR3 bases: TGTGCCAGCACTTCGACGGGGACAGCTAACACCGGAGAGCTGTTTTTT.